A selection of T cell receptor beta chains follows, all from one sample in a study of blood T cell repertoires in COVID-19. Repertoires were generated with immunoSEQ multiplex PCR, while TCRdb's copy carries only in-frame clones and drops some. The table lists some 87,000 clones, 60% to 85% of them singletons. The sequenced sample was peripheral blood. These receptor sequences come from a human donor in a cohort sampled during active COVID-19. The CDR3 runs from the conserved cysteine through the conserved F or W. Fields, in order: CDR3 length, D gene, V gene, J gene, clone size, CDR3 protein, CDR3 DNA. The D gene is left open where the match is weak. The size of a clone is reported for some rows only, either as once, few or many, or as a class for expanded clones.

CDR3 length: 13
D gene: -
V gene: TRBV9
J gene: TRBJ1-1
clone size: once
CDR3 protein: CASSAGVNTEAFF
CDR3 DNA: TGTGCCAGCAGCGCAGGGGTGAACACTGAAGCTTTCTTT

CDR3 length: 19
D gene: TRBD2
V gene: TRBV7-9
J gene: TRBJ2-3
clone size: -
CDR3 protein: CASSLKLKGRGLGTDTQYF
CDR3 DNA: TGTGCCAGCAGCTTGAAATTGAAGGGGAGGGGTTTGGGCACAGATACGCAGTATTTT

CDR3 length: 11
D gene: -
V gene: TRBV10-1
J gene: TRBJ2-1
clone size: few
CDR3 protein: CASSGGYEQFF
CDR3 DNA: TGCGCCAGCAGTGGAGGGTATGAGCAGTTCTTC

CDR3 length: 14
D gene: TRBD1
V gene: TRBV5-1
J gene: TRBJ2-5
clone size: -
CDR3 protein: CASSWGDRQETQYF
CDR3 DNA: TGCGCCAGCAGCTGGGGGGACAGGCAAGAGACCCAGTACTTC

CDR3 length: 15
D gene: TRBD1
V gene: TRBV5-1
J gene: TRBJ1-1
clone size: few
CDR3 protein: CASSPAGQGATEAFF
CDR3 DNA: TGCGCCAGCAGCCCAGCGGGACAGGGGGCTACTGAAGCTTTCTTT

CDR3 length: 12
D gene: -
V gene: TRBV18
J gene: TRBJ2-5
clone size: -
CDR3 protein: CASSPSQETQYF
CDR3 DNA: TGTGCCAGCTCCCCTTCCCAAGAGACCCAGTACTTC

CDR3 length: 16
D gene: TRBD2
V gene: TRBV7-9
J gene: TRBJ2-3
clone size: -
CDR3 protein: CASSLAVGGVTDTQYF
CDR3 DNA: TGTGCCAGCAGCTTAGCAGTCGGGGGGGTCACAGATACGCAGTATTTT

CDR3 length: 14
D gene: -
V gene: TRBV4-1
J gene: TRBJ1-2
clone size: -
CDR3 protein: CASSQVSQGYGYTF
CDR3 DNA: TGCGCCAGCAGCCAAGTGTCACAGGGCTATGGCTACACCTTC

CDR3 length: 14
D gene: TRBD1
V gene: TRBV2
J gene: TRBJ1-4
clone size: -
CDR3 protein: CASRATGSGEKLFF
CDR3 DNA: TGTGCCAGCAGGGCGACAGGGTCCGGTGAAAAACTGTTTTTT

CDR3 length: 15
D gene: -
V gene: TRBV29-1
J gene: TRBJ2-3
clone size: -
CDR3 protein: CSVIAGHRLPDTQYF
CDR3 DNA: TGCAGCGTTATTGCGGGCCACCGACTCCCAGATACGCAGTATTTT

CDR3 length: 14
D gene: TRBD1
V gene: TRBV29-1
J gene: TRBJ1-5
clone size: -
CDR3 protein: CSVAGTGKDQPQHF
CDR3 DNA: TGCAGCGTCGCCGGGACAGGGAAAGATCAGCCCCAGCATTTT

CDR3 length: 14
D gene: -
V gene: TRBV25-1
J gene: TRBJ2-7
clone size: -
CDR3 protein: CASSAGSTYYEQYF
CDR3 DNA: TGTGCCAGCAGTGCCGGGTCGACTTACTACGAGCAGTACTTC

CDR3 length: 14
D gene: -
V gene: TRBV2
J gene: TRBJ1-3
clone size: -
CDR3 protein: CASSWTVGGNTIYF
CDR3 DNA: TGTGCCAGCAGTTGGACAGTAGGAGGAAACACCATATATTTT

CDR3 length: 14
D gene: TRBD2
V gene: TRBV6-2/TRBV6-3
J gene: TRBJ2-5
clone size: -
CDR3 protein: CASSYGTSEETQYF
CDR3 DNA: TGTGCCAGCAGTTACGGGACTAGCGAAGAGACCCAGTACTTC

CDR3 length: 13
D gene: TRBD2
V gene: TRBV3-1/TRBV3-2
J gene: TRBJ2-1
clone size: -
CDR3 protein: CASRTSGRLEQFF
CDR3 DNA: TGTGCCAGCAGGACTAGCGGGAGGCTAGAGCAGTTCTTC

CDR3 length: 16
D gene: -
V gene: TRBV5-4
J gene: TRBJ2-1
clone size: -
CDR3 protein: CASSSSGGSSYNEQFF
CDR3 DNA: TGTGCCAGCAGCTCTTCGGGTGGGAGCTCCTACAATGAGCAGTTCTTC

CDR3 length: 14
D gene: -
V gene: TRBV5-1
J gene: TRBJ2-7
clone size: -
CDR3 protein: CASSLAGSSYEQYF
CDR3 DNA: TGCGCCAGCAGCTTGGCCGGGAGCTCCTACGAGCAGTACTTC

CDR3 length: 16
D gene: TRBD2
V gene: TRBV29-1
J gene: TRBJ2-3
clone size: -
CDR3 protein: CSVEILKGGETDTQYF
CDR3 DNA: TGCAGCGTTGAAATTCTAAAGGGAGGGGAAACAGATACGCAGTATTTT

CDR3 length: 15
D gene: -
V gene: TRBV28
J gene: TRBJ1-5
clone size: -
CDR3 protein: CASSPVPGGNQPQHF
CDR3 DNA: TGTGCCAGCAGTCCCGTCCCCGGGGGCAATCAGCCCCAGCATTTT

CDR3 length: 14
D gene: -
V gene: TRBV3-1/TRBV3-2
J gene: TRBJ1-2
clone size: -
CDR3 protein: CASSPETGNYGYTF
CDR3 DNA: TGTGCCAGCAGCCCCGAAACAGGGAACTATGGCTACACCTTC

CDR3 length: 15
D gene: TRBD1
V gene: TRBV9
J gene: TRBJ2-3
clone size: -
CDR3 protein: CASSGGDSSTDTQYF
CDR3 DNA: TGTGCCAGCAGCGGAGGGGACAGTTCCACAGATACGCAGTATTTT

CDR3 length: 13
D gene: -
V gene: TRBV6-5
J gene: TRBJ1-2
clone size: -
CDR3 protein: CASRDLQDPQSSF
CDR3 DNA: TGTGCCAGCAGGGATTTACAGGACCCCCAAAGTTCCTTC

CDR3 length: 15
D gene: TRBD1
V gene: TRBV5-8
J gene: TRBJ1-5
clone size: -
CDR3 protein: CASSLDRGLHQPQHF
CDR3 DNA: TGTGCCAGCAGCTTGGACAGGGGGCTCCATCAGCCCCAGCATTTT

CDR3 length: 13
D gene: -
V gene: TRBV13
J gene: TRBJ1-5
clone size: once
CDR3 protein: CASSSRQDQPQHF
CDR3 DNA: TGTGCCAGCAGCTCCCGACAGGATCAGCCCCAGCATTTT

CDR3 length: 15
D gene: TRBD2
V gene: TRBV11-3
J gene: TRBJ2-1
clone size: -
CDR3 protein: CASSARLAGGYEQFF
CDR3 DNA: TGTGCCAGCAGCGCCCGACTAGCGGGAGGATATGAGCAGTTCTTC

CDR3 length: 15
D gene: -
V gene: TRBV21-1
J gene: TRBJ2-7
clone size: -
CDR3 protein: CASSKAAGPAYEQYF
CDR3 DNA: TGTGCCAGCAGCAAAGCGGCTGGGCCTGCCTACGAGCAGTACTTC

CDR3 length: 15
D gene: TRBD1
V gene: TRBV29-1
J gene: TRBJ1-1
clone size: -
CDR3 protein: CSARLDRGFGTEAFF
CDR3 DNA: TGCAGCGCCCGCTTGGACAGGGGGTTTGGCACTGAAGCTTTCTTT

CDR3 length: 17
D gene: -
V gene: TRBV15
J gene: TRBJ2-6
clone size: -
CDR3 protein: CATQQERFISGANVLTF
CDR3 DNA: TGTGCCACCCAACAAGAAAGATTCATCTCTGGGGCCAACGTCCTGACTTTC

CDR3 length: 14
D gene: -
V gene: TRBV28
J gene: TRBJ2-7
clone size: -
CDR3 protein: CASYKQGPSYEQYF
CDR3 DNA: TGTGCCAGCTACAAGCAGGGGCCGTCTTACGAGCAGTACTTC

CDR3 length: 11
D gene: TRBD1
V gene: TRBV28
J gene: TRBJ1-1
clone size: -
CDR3 protein: CASTSDRATFF
CDR3 DNA: TGTGCCAGCACCTCCGACAGGGCGACTTTCTTT

CDR3 length: 17
D gene: TRBD1
V gene: TRBV3-1/TRBV3-2
J gene: TRBJ1-4
clone size: -
CDR3 protein: CASSLRTGGATNEKLFF
CDR3 DNA: TGTGCCAGCAGCCTTAGGACAGGGGGAGCAACTAATGAAAAACTGTTTTTT

CDR3 length: 12
D gene: -
V gene: TRBV11-2
J gene: TRBJ2-5
clone size: -
CDR3 protein: CASSLDRETQYF
CDR3 DNA: TGTGCCAGCAGCTTAGATCGAGAGACCCAGTACTTC

CDR3 length: 15
D gene: -
V gene: TRBV6-5
J gene: TRBJ1-4
clone size: few
CDR3 protein: CASSYAQGYGEKLFF
CDR3 DNA: TGTGCCAGCAGTTACGCCCAGGGGTATGGTGAAAAACTGTTTTTT

CDR3 length: 15
D gene: TRBD2
V gene: TRBV15
J gene: TRBJ2-3
clone size: -
CDR3 protein: CATTEGLAGTDTQYF
CDR3 DNA: TGTGCCACCACCGAGGGACTAGCGGGCACAGATACGCAGTATTTT

CDR3 length: 19
D gene: TRBD2
V gene: TRBV7-9
J gene: TRBJ2-2
clone size: -
CDR3 protein: CASSPPGTSGGARTGELFF
CDR3 DNA: TGTGCCAGCAGCCCGCCTGGGACTAGCGGGGGGGCTCGAACCGGGGAGCTGTTTTTT

CDR3 length: 15
D gene: -
V gene: TRBV5-4
J gene: TRBJ2-7
clone size: -
CDR3 protein: CASSSFTGGTYEQYF
CDR3 DNA: TGTGCCAGCAGTTCGTTTACGGGCGGGACCTACGAGCAGTACTTC

CDR3 length: 15
D gene: -
V gene: TRBV30
J gene: TRBJ2-6
clone size: -
CDR3 protein: CAWSVAGSGANVLTF
CDR3 DNA: TGTGCCTGGAGTGTAGCAGGTTCTGGGGCCAACGTCCTGACTTTC

CDR3 length: 15
D gene: TRBD2
V gene: TRBV7-2
J gene: TRBJ2-1
clone size: -
CDR3 protein: CASSWGLAGVDEQFF
CDR3 DNA: TGTGCCAGCAGCTGGGGACTAGCGGGAGTTGATGAGCAGTTCTTC

CDR3 length: 14
D gene: -
V gene: TRBV7-9
J gene: TRBJ2-5
clone size: -
CDR3 protein: CASSLDRSGETQYF
CDR3 DNA: TGTGCCAGCAGCTTAGACAGGTCCGGGGAGACCCAGTACTTC

CDR3 length: 12
D gene: -
V gene: TRBV6-5
J gene: TRBJ1-1
clone size: few
CDR3 protein: CASSQDSTEAFF
CDR3 DNA: TGTGCCAGCAGCCAAGACAGCACTGAAGCTTTCTTT

CDR3 length: 15
D gene: -
V gene: TRBV7-2
J gene: TRBJ2-3
clone size: -
CDR3 protein: CASSFYAVAPDTQYF
CDR3 DNA: TGTGCCAGCAGCTTTTATGCGGTAGCCCCAGATACGCAGTATTTT

CDR3 length: 19
D gene: TRBD2
V gene: TRBV5-8
J gene: TRBJ2-1
clone size: -
CDR3 protein: CASSSINSLAGTSYNEQFF
CDR3 DNA: TGTGCCAGCAGCTCAATAAACTCTCTAGCGGGGACCTCCTACAATGAGCAGTTCTTC

CDR3 length: 15
D gene: -
V gene: TRBV6-1
J gene: TRBJ1-1
clone size: -
CDR3 protein: CASSEGDFEGTEAFF
CDR3 DNA: TGTGCCAGCAGTGAAGGGGACTTCGAAGGGACTGAAGCTTTCTTT